This T cell receptor beta chain was retrieved from a study of cytomegalovirus exposure and HLA in healthy donors. Comments on this clone: Its target is not known.

Broader study findings: In a later analysis, donors in an Asian-associated ancestry cluster reportedly had fewer N-insertions in productive TCRs than the cohort mean. Association of a missense DCLRE1C variant with TCR beta V- and J-gene trimming was reported in a later analysis. A few chains linked to CMV were shown in vitro to be specific for CMV antigens. Productive status was seen about 90% or about 30% of the time for most TCR beta V segments in an earlier analysis.

PCR amplification relied on 60 Vbeta primers (plus 13 Jbeta primers). Method: immunoSEQ multiplex PCR; TCRdb's copy keeps in-frame clones and lacks some. The sample consists of 180,000 or so clones, more than 75% of them appearing once. There are 14 residues in the CDR3. V shed 3 bases and J 2 bases; nucleotides not matched to a gene: 4. The V gene's germline CDR1 is SGHTA and CDR2 FQGNSA. This sequence originates from a man aged 35-49 years in good health and CMV-seronegative. The gene calls are TRBV7-2 and TRBJ2-7; 7 nucleotides align to TRBD2. The sample comprised PBMCs. The DNA for the CDR3 is TGTGCCAGCAGCTTCGAGAGCGGGACCTACGAGCAGTACTTC. Its protein is CASSFESGTYEQYF.